Below, 31 T cell receptor beta chains from the same sample are listed, as sequenced in a study of blood T cell repertoires in COVID-19. Method: immunoSEQ multiplex PCR; TCRdb's copy keeps in-frame clones and lacks some. The profile covers 130,000 to 150,000 clones, with around four fifths appearing a single time and roughly 6.4% taken by the ten largest. Sequencing was performed on PBMCs or T cells enriched from blood (not recorded which). These receptors came from a woman between 40 and 50 years old who had recovered from COVID-19.

The chain employs TRBV12-3 or TRBV12-4 and TRBJ2-7; D not certain. This CDR3 has 12 residues. V was shortened by 2 bases and J by 6 bases, with 8 bases between the two germline ends. For the CDR3, the DNA is TGTGCCAGCAGTTTAATAGCCGCCGAGCAGTACTTC. Residues: CASSLIAAEQYF.

This clone has ten or more counts. This chain connects TRBV7-7 to TRBJ2-1; 9 bases fit TRBD2. After removal of 5 bases from V and 5 bases from J, the junction contained 13 bases not matched to a gene. Looked up from germline, CDR1 is SSHAT and CDR2 is FNYEAQ (reference sequence). The CDR3 is 17 residues long. The CDR3: CASSLRVTSGINNEQFF. DNA of the CDR3: TGTGCCAGCAGCCTCCGAGTGACTAGCGGTATTAACAATGAGCAGTTCTTC.

V and J are TRBV10-3 and TRBJ2-7; TRBD1 matches 10 bases. CDR3 length: 14 amino acids. The germline CDR1 and CDR2 sequences are ENHRY and SYGVKD. After removal of 8 bases from V and 6 bases from J, the junction contained 10 bases not matched to a gene. CDR3 amino acids: CAIGGQGSGGEQYF. In nucleotides, the CDR3 is TGTGCCATCGGGGGACAGGGGTCCGGGGGCGAGCAGTACTTC.

This clone came up a few times. The chain has TRBV5-5 and TRBJ2-7; D ambiguous. Trimming stripped 4 bases from V and 5 bases from J, with 10 bases between. This CDR3 contains 12 residues. Germline CDR1 SGHKS, CDR2 YYEKEE (reference sequence). The CDR3 here is CASSPDGDEQYF. In DNA, the CDR3 is TGTGCCAGCAGCCCCGACGGAGACGAGCAGTACTTC.

This chain joins TRBV19 and TRBJ2-7, with 9 bases aligning to TRBD1. Losses at the gene ends were 1 base for V and 2 bases for J; bases not matched to a gene: 15. The CDR3 runs to 19 residues. Germline V gene lookup returns CDR1 LNHDA and CDR2 SQIVND (reference sequence). DNA of the CDR3: TGTGCCAGTAGTATAGTCGTGCGAACAGGGGGCACTGTACCCTACGAGCAGTACTTC. Amino acid sequence: CASSIVVRTGGTVPYEQYF.

V and J are TRBV4-1 and TRBJ2-1, with 7 bases lining up with TRBD1. CDR1 is MGHRA and CDR2 is YSYEKL in the germline V gene. Losses at the gene ends were 3 bases for V and 9 bases for J; bases not matched to a gene: 5. The length of the CDR3 is 13 residues. The CDR3 sequence is CASSHGRGSEQFF. The CDR3 bases are TGCGCCAGCAGCCATGGCAGGGGGAGTGAGCAGTTCTTC.

This clone was found a few times. This CDR3 is CASSKPSGQGGAEAFF. CDR3 DNA: TGTGCCAGTAGTAAACCCTCGGGACAGGGGGGCGCTGAAGCTTTCTTT. The rearrangement uses TRBV19 and TRBJ1-1; 11 nucleotides align to TRBD1. Trimming cost V 4 bases and J 6 bases; bases outside gene matches: 10. This CDR3 has 16 amino acids. Germline V gives CDR1 LNHDA, CDR2 SQIVND (reference sequence). The complete variable domain, with remaining parts taken from reference TRBV19 and TRBJ1-1, reads DGGITQSPKYLFRKEGQNVTLSCEQNLNHDAMYWYRQDPGQGLRLIYYSQIVNDFQKGDIAEGYSVSREKKESFPLTVTSAQKNPTAFYLCASSKPSGQGGAEAFFGQGTRLTVV.

This chain joins TRBV6-5 and TRBJ2-1; 7 bases match TRBD1. Germline V CDR1 and CDR2: MNHEY, SVGAGI. V shed 4 bases and J 6 bases; nucleotides not matched to a gene: 6. The CDR3 runs to 14 residues. DNA for the CDR3: TGTGCCAGCAGTTCTGACAGGGAAATCAATGAGCAGTTCTTC. Protein: CASSSDREINEQFF.

The genes are TRBV7-9 and TRBJ1-3, with D possibly being TRBD1 (5 bases). CDR3 length equals 14 residues. Germline V gene lookup returns CDR1 SEHNR and CDR2 FQNEAQ (reference sequence). The V and J ends lost 4 bases and 5 bases respectively, with 12 bases between them. For the CDR3, the DNA is TGTGCCAGCAGCTCCCAGGGCCTGAGAAACACCATATATTTT. As protein: CASSSQGLRNTIYF.

The chain couples TRBV2 to TRBJ1-5; D uncertain. With 3 bases removed from V and 3 bases from J, the gap between germline ends came to 6 bases. CDR1 SNHLY and CDR2 FYNNEI come from the germline V gene. This CDR3 contains 13 residues. CDR3 nucleotides: TGTGCCAGCAGTGATGCGAACAATCAGCCCCAGCATTTT. Translating it yields CASSDANNQPQHF.

The V and J genes are TRBV2 and TRBJ2-1; 16 bases match TRBD2. J gave up 14 bases and V 8 bases, and 6 bases lay outside the gene matches. Germline-derived CDR1 and CDR2 are SNHLY and FYNNEI. The CDR3 sequence is 13 residues long. CDR3 amino acids: CASGGLAGGRKFF. CDR3 sequence (DNA): TGTGCCAGCGGGGGACTAGCGGGAGGGCGAAAGTTCTTC.

The chain links TRBV19 to TRBJ1-1; possible D gene TRBD1, 5 bases. There are 14 residues in the CDR3. CDR1 LNHDA and CDR2 SQIVND come from the germline V gene (reference sequence). Trimming took off 7 bases at V and 4 bases at J, with 16 bases between the two ends. The CDR3 is CASTQAGGGTEAFF. Written as DNA, the CDR3 is TGTGCCAGTACTCAAGCGGGGGGAGGCACTGAAGCTTTCTTT.

This clone was observed a single time. This sequence joins TRBV4-1 and TRBJ1-4, with unresolved D. CDR1 and CDR2 from the germline V gene are MGHRA and YSYEKL. There are 13 residues in the CDR3. Between the trimmed V and J ends, which lost 3 bases and 7 bases, there was a span of 9 bases. DNA of the CDR3: TGCGCCAGCAGCCACGGGGTGACTGAAAAACTGTTTTTT. This sequence encodes CASSHGVTEKLFF.

This clone was seen once. V and J are TRBV10-3 and TRBJ1-6, with 9 bases fitting TRBD1. The germline CDR1 and CDR2 sequences are ENHRY and SYGVKD. The CDR3 contains 15 residues. V was pared by 7 bases and J by 5 bases, with 6 bases of the junction left unmatched. CDR3 DNA: TGTGCCATCACCCCGAGGACAGGGGATAATTCACCCCTCCACTTT. Amino acids: CAITPRTGDNSPLHF.

This clone turned up a few times. The rearrangement uses TRBV10-1 and TRBJ1-1; no definite D call. Trimming removed 2 bases from V and 1 base from J, with 5 bases in between. The germline V gene encodes CDR1 WNHNN and CDR2 SYGVQD (reference sequence). The CDR3 sequence is 13 residues long. The chain's CDR3 is CASSEPGNTEAFF. DNA of the CDR3: TGCGCCAGCAGTGAGCCCGGGAACACTGAAGCTTTCTTT.

This clone has only one observation. V usage is TRBV5-4 and J usage is TRBJ2-1, with 9 nucleotides matching TRBD2. V was pared by 4 bases and J by 4 bases, with 12 bases of the junction left unmatched. Germline V gene sequence: CDR1 SGHNT, CDR2 YYREEE (reference sequence). This CDR3 has 17 residues. The CDR3, as DNA: TGTGCCAGCAGCCCCGGGGTAGCGGGGGTTGGGTACAATGAGCAGTTCTTC. It specifies CASSPGVAGVGYNEQFF.

The CDR3 loop reads CASSESPRATGELFF. CDR3 coding DNA: TGTGCCAGCAGTGAAAGTCCCAGGGCGACCGGGGAGCTGTTTTTT. The rearrangement joins TRBV6-1 to TRBJ2-2, with TRBD1 as a possible D gene (5 bases). The germline V and J ends were trimmed by 2 bases and 5 bases, with 12 bases remaining between them. The CDR3 totals 15 residues. From germline, CDR1 is MNHNS and CDR2 SASEGT.

The chain links TRBV9 to TRBJ2-7; TRBD2 matches 10 bases. Germline CDR1 and CDR2: SGDLS and YYNGEE. This CDR3 is built from 16 residues. With 4 bases clipped from V and 0 bases from J, the junction kept 7 bases outside the gene matches. Here the CDR3 reads CASSPGTSDSSYEQYF. The CDR3 coding sequence is TGTGCCAGCAGCCCCGGGACTAGCGACAGCTCCTACGAGCAGTACTTC. Full variable domain (missing parts from reference TRBV9 and TRBJ2-7): DSGVTQTPKHLITATGQRVTLRCSPRSGDLSVYWYQQSLDQGLQFLIQYYNGEERAKGNILERFSAQQFPDLHSELNLSSLELGDSALYFCASSPGTSDSSYEQYFGPGTRLTVT.

The chain is built from TRBV29-1 and TRBJ1-1; 8 bases are shared with TRBD1. V was clipped by 1 base and J by 6 bases; unmatched bases: 4. This CDR3 has 13 amino acids. Germline V CDR1 and CDR2: SQVTM, ANQGSEA. Written as DNA, the CDR3 is TGCAGCGTTGAAGGCAGGGGGCGATCTGAAGCTTTCTTT. Residues: CSVEGRGRSEAFF.

This chain joins TRBV6-1 and TRBJ2-5; 8 nucleotides agree with TRBD1. CDR3 size: 15 residues. After removal of 2 bases from V and 5 bases from J, the junction contained 7 bases not matched to a gene. Looked up from germline, CDR1 is MNHNS and CDR2 is SASEGT. Written as DNA, the CDR3 is TGTGCCAGCAGTGAATTCAGGGGGCTTTTGGAGACCCAGTACTTC. Translating it yields CASSEFRGLLETQYF.

The chain is built from TRBV1 and TRBJ1-4; the listed D gene, TRBD1, was not tested against the DNA. TRBV1 is a known pseudogene. This CDR3 contains 17 residues. CDR3 nucleotide sequence: TGCACCAGCAGCCAAGATGGCCCCGGGACATTAAATGAAAAACTGTTTTTT. It encodes CTSSQDGPGTLNEKLFF.

The genes are TRBV15 and TRBJ1-1, with a tentative D call TRBD1 (6 bases). Trimming shortened V by 2 bases and J by 1 base, and 11 bases separated the two germline ends. The CDR3 spans 15 residues. From germline, CDR1 is LNHNV and CDR2 YYDKDF (reference sequence). CDR3 DNA: TGTGCCACCAGCAGAACGAGACAGGAGAACACTGAAGCTTTCTTT. Its translation is CATSRTRQENTEAFF. Full variable domain (remainder filled in from reference TRBV15 and TRBJ1-1): DAMVIQNPRYQVTQFGKPVTLSCSQTLNHNVMYWYQQKSSQAPKLLFHYYDKDFNNEADTPDNFQSRRPNTSFCFLDIRSPGLGDTAMYLCATSRTRQENTEAFFGQGTRLTVV.

The chain is built from TRBV9 and TRBJ1-1, with TRBD1 as a possible D gene (6 bases). Per germline, CDR1 SGDLS and CDR2 YYNGEE. Trimming took 3 bases from V and 7 from J, leaving 10 bases between them. The CDR3 runs 12 residues. The CDR3 region is CASSEGDREAFF. The DNA of the CDR3 is TGTGCCAGCAGCGAGGGGGACCGTGAAGCTTTCTTT.

A few counts support this clone. This chain uses TRBV18 with TRBJ2-5, with a weak D call TRBD2 (5 bases). The CDR3 extends over 14 amino acids. Germline CDR1 reads KGHSH; CDR2 reads LQKENI. Trimming pared 3 bases from V and 3 bases from J, leaving 11 bases between. CDR3 coding DNA: TGTGCCAGCTCACCCGGCGGGTGGGAAGAGACCCAGTACTTC. Translation gives CASSPGGWEETQYF.

This chain links TRBV16 with TRBJ1-2, with D unresolved. V lost 3 bases, J lost 2 bases, and 7 bases lay in between. Germline lookup yields CDR1 KGHSY and CDR2 FQNENV. CDR3 size: 13 residues. CDR3 sequence reads: CASSQSRNYGYTF. CDR3 sequence (DNA): TGTGCCAGCAGCCAGTCGCGGAACTATGGCTACACCTTC. Drawing the rest from reference TRBV16 and TRBJ1-2, the complete variable domain is GEEVAQTPKHLVRGEGQKAKLYCAPIKGHSYVFWYQQVLKNEFKFLISFQNENVFDETGMPKERFSAKCLPNSPCSLEIQATKLEDSAVYFCASSQSRNYGYTFGSGTRLTVV.

The CDR3 bases are TGTGCCAGCAGCTTGGGGACAGGGTTGAACACTGAAGCTTTCTTT. It codes for CASSLGTGLNTEAFF. This rearrangement joins TRBV5-6 to TRBJ1-1; 8 nucleotides align to TRBD1. V trimming: 0 bases; J trimming: 0 bases; junction bases outside the gene matches: 1. The CDR3 spans 15 residues. CDR1 and CDR2 from the germline V gene are SGHDT and YYEEEE.

The chain links TRBV30 to TRBJ2-5, with D possibly matching TRBD2 (5 bases). V was cut by 3 bases and J by 5 bases, with 10 bases left in between. The CDR3 consists of 12 residues. Germline CDR1 reads GTSNPN; CDR2 reads SVGIG (reference sequence). Written as DNA, the CDR3 is TGTGCCTGGAGGGGAGCGGCGGAGACCCAGTACTTC. Protein sequence: CAWRGAAETQYF.

The chain has TRBV19 and TRBJ1-2; D is possibly TRBD1 (5 bases). CDR1 is LNHDA, CDR2 SQIVND, per germline (reference sequence). Trimming left V 0 bases short and J 4 bases short, with 12 bases between. The CDR3 consists of 15 residues. As DNA, the CDR3 is TGTGCCAGTAGTATAGACCCGGGGAGGGGCTATGGCTACACCTTC. Translation gives CASSIDPGRGYGYTF.

The chain combines TRBV5-1 with TRBJ2-3, with D possibly matching TRBD2 (5 bases). With 0 bases removed from V and 1 base from J, the gap between germline ends came to 12 bases. The V gene's germline CDR1 is SGHRS and CDR2 YFSETQ. The CDR3 spans 16 residues. The CDR3 sequence is CASSLEASSGTDTQYF. The CDR3, as DNA: TGCGCCAGCAGCTTGGAGGCTAGCAGCGGCACAGATACGCAGTATTTT.

This sequence joins TRBV9 and TRBJ1-2, with D tentatively TRBD1 (6 bases). V lost 2 bases to trimming and J lost 1 base, with 27 bases between them. This CDR3 contains 20 residues. Looked up from germline, CDR1 is SGDLS and CDR2 is YYNGEE. The CDR3 DNA sequence: TGTGCCAGCAGCGTCTCCCCCTCCGAGGGGGGGCTAGGGCTTAACTATGGCTACACCTTC. Translated, it gives CASSVSPSEGGLGLNYGYTF.

The J gene is TRBJ2-1, the V gene TRBV14; possible D gene TRBD2, 6 bases. Germline V gives CDR1 SGHDN, CDR2 FVKESK. Trimming shortened V by 2 bases and J by 1 base, and 9 bases separated the two germline ends. This CDR3 has 15 residues. This CDR3 is CASSQLAGSYNEQFF. CDR3 sequence (DNA): TGTGCCAGCAGCCAACTCGCGGGGTCCTACAATGAGCAGTTCTTC.